Here is one TCR beta chain with its context. The identical CDR3 is also encoded by other nucleotide sequences in the sample. The data are from a study of blood T cell repertoires in COVID-19. Participants were aged roughly 18 to 90 years, lived in 20 to 30 US areas, and enrolled virtually. Sequencing used immunoSEQ multiplex PCR; TCRdb keeps in-frame clones, though not all of them. The sample consists of fewer than 200,000 clones, around four fifths of them appearing once. What was sequenced was PBMCs or T cells enriched from blood (not recorded which). The TCR sequence derives from a woman in her fifties or sixties who had recovered from COVID-19.

The CDR3 DNA is TGTGCCAGCAGCGTAGCTAGGGATACGCAGTATTTT. Translated: CASSVARDTQYF. The rearrangement joins TRBV9 to TRBJ2-3; D is unclear. The CDR3 is 12 residues long. The germline gives CDR1 SGDLS, CDR2 YYNGEE. Between the trimmed V and J ends, which lost 0 bases and 6 bases, there was a span of 5 bases.